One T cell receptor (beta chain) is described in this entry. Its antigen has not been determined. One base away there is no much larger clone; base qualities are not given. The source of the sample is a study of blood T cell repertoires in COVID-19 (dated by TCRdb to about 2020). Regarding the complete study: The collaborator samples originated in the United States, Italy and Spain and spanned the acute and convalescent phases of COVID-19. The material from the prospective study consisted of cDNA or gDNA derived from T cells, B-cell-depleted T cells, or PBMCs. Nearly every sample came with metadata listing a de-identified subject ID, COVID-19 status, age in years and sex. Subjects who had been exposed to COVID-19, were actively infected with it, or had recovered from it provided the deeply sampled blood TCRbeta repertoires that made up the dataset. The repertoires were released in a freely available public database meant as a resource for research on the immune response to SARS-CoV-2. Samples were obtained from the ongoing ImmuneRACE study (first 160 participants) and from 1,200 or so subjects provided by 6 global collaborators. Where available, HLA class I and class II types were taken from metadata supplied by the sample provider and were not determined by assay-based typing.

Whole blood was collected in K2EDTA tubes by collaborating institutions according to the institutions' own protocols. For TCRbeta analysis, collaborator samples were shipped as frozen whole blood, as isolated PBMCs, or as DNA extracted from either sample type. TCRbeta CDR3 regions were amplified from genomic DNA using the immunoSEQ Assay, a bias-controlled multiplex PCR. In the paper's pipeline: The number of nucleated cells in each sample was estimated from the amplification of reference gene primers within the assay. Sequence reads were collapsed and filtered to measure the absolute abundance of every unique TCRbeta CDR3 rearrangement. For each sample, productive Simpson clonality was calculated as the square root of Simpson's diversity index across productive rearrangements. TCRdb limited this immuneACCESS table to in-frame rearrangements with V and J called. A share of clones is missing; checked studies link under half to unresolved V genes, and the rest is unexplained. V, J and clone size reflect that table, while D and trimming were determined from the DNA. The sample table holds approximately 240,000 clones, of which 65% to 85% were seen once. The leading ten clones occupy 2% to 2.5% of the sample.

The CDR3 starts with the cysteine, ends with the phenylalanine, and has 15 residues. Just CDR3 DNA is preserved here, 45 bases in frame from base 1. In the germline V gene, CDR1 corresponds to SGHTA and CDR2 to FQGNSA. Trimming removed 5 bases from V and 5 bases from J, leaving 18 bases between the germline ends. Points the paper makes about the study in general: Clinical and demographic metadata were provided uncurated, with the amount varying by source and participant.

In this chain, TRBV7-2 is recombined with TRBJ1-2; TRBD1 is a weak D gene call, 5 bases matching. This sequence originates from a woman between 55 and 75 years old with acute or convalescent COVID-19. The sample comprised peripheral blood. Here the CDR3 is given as CASSPTGGRGYGYTF. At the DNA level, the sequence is TGTGCCAGCAGCCCGACTGGAGGGCGGGGGTATGGCTACACCTTC.